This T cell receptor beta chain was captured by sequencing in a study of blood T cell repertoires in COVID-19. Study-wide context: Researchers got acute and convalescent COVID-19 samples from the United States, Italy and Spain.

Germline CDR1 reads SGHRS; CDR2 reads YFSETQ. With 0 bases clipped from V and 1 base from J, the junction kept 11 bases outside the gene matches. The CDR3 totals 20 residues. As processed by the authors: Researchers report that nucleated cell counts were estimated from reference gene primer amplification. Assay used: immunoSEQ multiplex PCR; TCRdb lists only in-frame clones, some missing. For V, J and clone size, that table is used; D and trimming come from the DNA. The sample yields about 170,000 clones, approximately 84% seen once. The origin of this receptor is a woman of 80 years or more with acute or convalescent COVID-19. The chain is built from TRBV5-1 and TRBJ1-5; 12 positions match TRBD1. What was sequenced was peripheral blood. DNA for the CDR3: TGCGCCAGCAGCTTGGGGTCCACCGGGACAGGGGGCGGGAGCAATCAGCCCCAGCATTTT. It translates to CASSLGSTGTGGGSNQPQHF.